This T cell receptor (beta chain) came from a study of technical replicates of blood from a handful of donors. The CDR3 has 14 amino acids. Trimming removed 3 bases from V and 1 base from J, with 8 bases in between. TCRdb's table, derived via immunoSEQ multiplex PCR, lists solely in-frame clones and lacks some. The sample holds 95,000 or so clones, about 95% seen once. V usage is TRBV5-3 and J usage is TRBJ2-1; D possibly corresponds to TRBD2 (5 bases). TRBV5-3 is reported as an ORF; its role is uncertain. The sequenced material came from T cells isolated from PBMCs. The clonotype originates from a human donor in good health. The CDR3 region is CARSSLGSYNEQFF. CDR3 in DNA: TGTGCCAGAAGCTCACTAGGGTCCTACAATGAGCAGTTCTTC.